The 26 T cell receptor beta chains reported below all come from one sample, sequenced in a study of OX40 agonist ivuxolimab in advanced cancers. Only in-frame clones appear in the TCRdb table, and some are missing; sequencing was by immunoSEQ multiplex PCR. Among 52,000 or so clones listed, roughly 92% were seen once. The sample in question was CD4+ or CD8+ T cells sorted from blood, obtained in a trial of the OX40 agonist ivuxolimab. These TCRs come from an adult with an advanced solid tumor such as melanoma, head and neck, liver or kidney cancer.

Points on this clone: The junction departs from the called germline gene at one end, perhaps through a read error. The V and J genes are TRBV2 and TRBJ1-6, with unresolved D. Germline lookup yields CDR1 SNHLY and CDR2 FYNNEI. The CDR3 is 14 amino acids. This chain's CDR3 is CASSEGRMGSPLHF. The CDR3, as DNA: TGTGCCAGCAGCGAAGGACGGATGGGGTCACCCCTCCACTTT.

The gene calls are TRBV7-2 and TRBJ2-7; weak D call: TRBD2 (5 bases). The CDR3 length is 14 residues. The germline CDR1 and CDR2 sequences are SGHTA and FQGNSA. The V end lost 2 bases, the J end lost 3 bases, and 11 bases lay between the germline ends. CDR3 in amino acids: CASSLIFGDYEQYF. The CDR3 coding sequence is TGTGCCAGCAGCTTAATCTTCGGGGACTACGAGCAGTACTTC. The variable domain in full, completed from reference TRBV7-2 and TRBJ2-7, reads GAGVSQSPSNKVTEKGKDVELRCDPISGHTALYWYRQSLGQGLEFLIYFQGNSAPDKSGLPSDRFSAERTGGSVSTLTIQRTQQEDSAVYLCASSLIFGDYEQYFGPGTRLTVT.

The CDR3 region has the DNA TGCGCCAGCAGCCCCAGACAGGGGGTTATGGCGGAGGGCGAGCAGTACTTC. Its translation is CASSPRQGVMAEGEQYF. This chain joins TRBV4-1 and TRBJ2-7, with TRBD1 matching over 9 bases. This CDR3 has 17 amino acids. V gave up 4 bases and J gave up 6 bases; unmatched junction bases: 16. Germline V gene lookup returns CDR1 MGHRA and CDR2 YSYEKL.

The rearrangement links TRBV2 to TRBJ2-2; no firm D call. V was trimmed by 1 base and J by 15 bases, leaving 9 bases between them. The CDR3 covers 11 residues. Germline CDR1 SNHLY, CDR2 FYNNEI. CDR3 residues: CASSEGLSVFF. The CDR3 nucleotides read TGTGCCAGCAGTGAAGGGCTGTCGGTGTTTTTT.

A word on this clone: One end of the junction is discordant with germline, which a read error may explain. V gene TRBV9 combines with J gene TRBJ1-1, with TRBD1 matching 8 bases. Looked up from germline, CDR1 is SGDLS and CDR2 is YYNGEE. The CDR3 is 14 amino acids. The CDR3 DNA sequence: TGTGCCAGCAGCGCAGTGACAGGGGACACCGAAGCTTTCTTT. Translating gives CASSAVTGDTEAFF.

This clone was picked up one time. The J gene is TRBJ2-7, the V gene TRBV14; D not resolved. Trimming cost V 3 bases and J 6 bases, with 6 bases left between them. The CDR3 consists of 11 residues. Germline V gene data show CDR1 as SGHDN and CDR2 as FVKESK. CDR3 in DNA: TGTGCCAGCAGCCAGGGAAGCGAGCAGTACTTC. As protein: CASSQGSEQYF.

The rearrangement links TRBV27 to TRBJ1-1, with 8 bases that match TRBD1. This CDR3 is 17 amino acids long. Germline lookup yields CDR1 MNHEY and CDR2 SMNVEV (reference sequence). The V gene end was trimmed by 3 bases and the J gene end by 4 bases; junction bases not matched to a gene: 13. The CDR3 sequence is CASSFRTGIAAGTEAFF. CDR3 coding DNA: TGTGCCAGCAGTTTTCGGACAGGGATTGCCGCGGGCACTGAAGCTTTCTTT.

V gene TRBV25-1 combines with J gene TRBJ1-2; 12 nucleotides align to TRBD1. This CDR3 has 15 residues. Trimming cost V 4 bases and J 6 bases; bases outside gene matches: 6. Germline V CDR1 and CDR2: MGHDK, SYGVNS. CDR3 protein: CASSAGTGGANGYTF. In DNA form, the CDR3 reads TGTGCCAGCAGTGCCGGGACAGGGGGCGCGAATGGCTACACCTTC.

The V call is TRBV7-6, the J call TRBJ2-1; TRBD2 matches 11 bases. V dropped 5 bases and J dropped 3; count of bases not matched to a gene: 6. This CDR3 region has 16 residues. Germline lookup yields CDR1 SGHVS and CDR2 FNYEAQ. The CDR3 DNA reads as TGTGCCAGCAGCCCCGCCGGGACTAGCGGCTACAATGAGCAGTTCTTC. It yields the protein CASSPAGTSGYNEQFF.

In its sample, this clone was seen once. The rearrangement uses TRBV28 and TRBJ1-1, with D possibly being TRBD1 (5 bases). Germline lookup yields CDR1 MDHEN and CDR2 SYDVKM. The V end was cut by 2 bases, the J end by 2 bases, with 12 bases between. The CDR3 is 15 residues long. The DNA of the CDR3 is TGTGCCAGCAGTTTAGGATGGAGGGGAAACACTGAAGCTTTCTTT. Amino acids: CASSLGWRGNTEAFF.

DNA for the CDR3: TGTGCCAGCTCAGGGGACAGGGATTACGAGCAGTACTTC. It specifies CASSGDRDYEQYF. The V and J genes are TRBV7-8 and TRBJ2-7; 9 positions agree with TRBD1. The V gene end was trimmed by 8 bases and the J gene end by 4 bases; junction bases not matched to a gene: 6. Germline lookup yields CDR1 SGHVS and CDR2 FQNEAQ. This CDR3 comprises 13 residues. Combining the CDR3 with reference TRBV7-8 and TRBJ2-7 gives the whole variable domain GAGVSQSPRYKVAKRGQDVALRCDPISGHVSLFWYQQALGQGPEFLTYFQNEAQLDKSGLPSDRFFAERPEGSVSTLKIQRTQQEDSAVYLCASSGDRDYEQYFGPGTRLTVT.

This rearrangement joins TRBV2 to TRBJ2-3; the match to TRBD2 covers 10 bases. The V gene's germline CDR1 is SNHLY and CDR2 FYNNEI. The V segment lost 4 bases and the J segment 1 base; nucleotides outside the gene matches: 5. The CDR3 covers 16 residues. The CDR3 DNA reads as TGTGCCAGCAGTGGAGCTAGCGGGAGTGGCACAGATACGCAGTATTTT. Residues: CASSGASGSGTDTQYF.

This clone was seen once. The chain links TRBV19 to TRBJ2-1, with D possibly being TRBD1 or TRBD2 (6 bases each). Germline lookup yields CDR1 LNHDA and CDR2 SQIVND (reference sequence). V shed 9 bases and J shed 7 bases, with 25 bases lying between them. This CDR3 is 16 amino acids long. CDR3 sequence reads: CASLKIAPGAGNEQFF. The DNA for the CDR3 is TGTGCCAGCCTAAAAATAGCCCCGGGGGCGGGGAATGAGCAGTTCTTC.

This chain joins TRBV30 and TRBJ2-1; TRBD1 aligns across 11 bases. The V gene's germline CDR1 is GTSNPN and CDR2 SVGIG (reference sequence). The CDR3 length is 13 residues. Trimming at V came to 4 bases and at J to 9 bases, leaving 5 bases not matched to a gene. The CDR3 is CAWTGTGGIEQFF. In DNA form, the CDR3 reads TGTGCCTGGACCGGGACAGGGGGGATTGAGCAGTTCTTC.

The V call is TRBV28, the J call TRBJ2-7, with unresolved D. The CDR3 length is 11 residues. The V and J ends lost 5 bases and 0 bases respectively, with 2 bases between them. The germline CDR1 and CDR2 sequences are MDHEN and SYDVKM. CDR3 protein: CASSISYEQYF. The CDR3 DNA sequence: TGTGCCAGCAGTATCTCCTACGAGCAGTACTTC.

This chain connects TRBV9 to TRBJ1-1; D not resolved. Germline V gene data show CDR1 as SGDLS and CDR2 as YYNGEE. Trimming stripped 4 bases from V and 3 bases from J, with 7 bases between. This CDR3 region has 12 residues. DNA of the CDR3: TGTGCCAGCAGCCCGGTAGACACTGAAGCTTTCTTT. Protein product: CASSPVDTEAFF. Filled out from reference TRBV9 and TRBJ1-1, the complete variable domain reads DSGVTQTPKHLITATGQRVTLRCSPRSGDLSVYWYQQSLDQGLQFLIQYYNGEERAKGNILERFSAQQFPDLHSELNLSSLELGDSALYFCASSPVDTEAFFGQGTRLTVV.

This rearrangement joins TRBV6-6 to TRBJ2-7, with 13 bases that match TRBD2. Germline V gene sequence: CDR1 MNHNY, CDR2 SVGAGI (reference sequence). The CDR3 has 16 amino acids. Trimming at V came to 2 bases and at J to 4 bases, leaving 5 bases not matched to a gene. The CDR3 is CASSYRGLAGDYEQYF. CDR3 bases: TGTGCCAGCAGTTACCGCGGACTAGCGGGAGATTACGAGCAGTACTTC.

The chain has TRBV27 and TRBJ2-7, with D perhaps TRBD1 (5 bases). This CDR3 region has 15 residues. V was shortened by 0 bases and J by 3 bases, with 12 bases between the two germline ends. The germline V gene encodes CDR1 MNHEY and CDR2 SMNVEV (reference sequence). CDR3 in amino acids: CASSLSGGHIYEQYF. The CDR3 region has the DNA TGTGCCAGCAGTTTATCAGGCGGACATATCTACGAGCAGTACTTC.

V gene TRBV7-8 combines with J gene TRBJ2-3, with TRBD1 matching 9 bases. The CDR3 contains 15 residues. V shed 3 bases, J shed 6 bases, and the junction held 7 bases outside the gene matches. Germline loops: CDR1 SGHVS, CDR2 FQNEAQ. The CDR3 loop reads CASSFTGGVSDTQYF. DNA for the CDR3: TGTGCCAGCAGCTTCACAGGGGGCGTTTCCGATACGCAGTATTTT. The variable domain in full, with the rest retrieved from reference TRBV7-8 and TRBJ2-3, is GAGVSQSPRYKVAKRGQDVALRCDPISGHVSLFWYQQALGQGPEFLTYFQNEAQLDKSGLPSDRFFAERPEGSVSTLKIQRTQQEDSAVYLCASSFTGGVSDTQYFGPGTRLTVL.

This clone was observed once. The chain combines TRBV13 with TRBJ2-3, with TRBD1 matching over 7 bases. V dropped 5 bases and J dropped 0; count of bases not matched to a gene: 8. Germline CDR1 and CDR2: PRHDT and FYEKMQ (reference sequence). This CDR3 region has 16 residues. The CDR3 here is CASSLLRDRSTDTQYF. DNA of the CDR3: TGTGCCAGCAGCCTTCTGAGGGACAGAAGCACAGATACGCAGTATTTT.

The J gene is TRBJ2-7, the V gene TRBV28; 11 nucleotides match TRBD1. Germline V CDR1 and CDR2: MDHEN, SYDVKM. This CDR3 region has 15 residues. V lost 2 bases, J lost 5 bases, and 5 bases stayed unmatched. The DNA for the CDR3 is TGTGCCAGCAGTTTAGACCGGGACAGGGGGGACGAGCAGTACTTC. The encoded protein is CASSLDRDRGDEQYF.

The chain links TRBV7-2 to TRBJ2-1; TRBD2 agrees at 8 bases. V dropped 5 bases and J dropped 4; count of bases not matched to a gene: 10. Germline values: CDR1 SGHTA, CDR2 FQGNSA. The CDR3 covers 16 residues. CDR3 nucleotides: TGTGCCAGCAGCCCGCTAGCGGGCATCCCTTACAATGAGCAGTTCTTC. Translated, it gives CASSPLAGIPYNEQFF.

The rearrangement links TRBV2 to TRBJ1-2; TRBD1 matches 9 bases. This CDR3 is built from 13 residues. CDR1 and CDR2 (germline): SNHLY, FYNNEI. J was trimmed by 6 bases and V by 8 bases; bases with no gene match: 7. CDR3: CASSLGQGHGYTF. The CDR3 DNA reads as TGTGCCAGCTCTTTGGGACAGGGTCATGGCTACACCTTC.

V and J are TRBV7-8 and TRBJ2-2; maybe TRBD1 (5 bases). V dropped 5 bases and J dropped 7 bases, with 14 bases sitting between them. The CDR3 contains 14 residues. The V gene's germline CDR1 is SGHVS and CDR2 FQNEAQ. The CDR3 region is CASSPRTLNGELFF. CDR3 nucleotides: TGTGCCAGCAGCCCCCGGACACTTAACGGGGAGCTGTTTTTT.

Comments on this clone: Other DNA sequences of this sample code for an identical CDR3. CDR3 region: CASIGRASTDTQYF. The CDR3 DNA follows: TGTGCCAGCATAGGCAGGGCAAGCACAGATACGCAGTATTTT. The V call is TRBV6-5, the J call TRBJ2-3, with D possibly being TRBD1 (5 bases). The germline V and J ends were trimmed by 7 bases and 0 bases, with 11 bases remaining between them. Germline V CDR1 and CDR2: MNHEY, SVGAGI. The CDR3 contains 14 residues.

The rearrangement links TRBV2 to TRBJ1-4; D possibly corresponds to TRBD1 (5 bases). The CDR3 extends over 15 amino acids. Trimming shortened V by 5 bases and J by 3 bases, and 13 bases separated the two germline ends. CDR1 and CDR2 (germline): SNHLY, FYNNEI. The CDR3 nucleotides are TGTGCCAGCAGTCTACAGGCGGGGGCTAATGAAAAACTGTTTTTT. Its protein product is CASSLQAGANEKLFF. Full variable domain (missing parts from reference TRBV2 and TRBJ1-4): EPEVTQTPSHQVTQMGQEVILRCVPISNHLYFYWYRQILGQKVEFLVSFYNNEISEKSEIFDDQFSVERPDGSNFTLKIRSTKLEDSAMYFCASSLQAGANEKLFFGSGTQLSVL.